The next 5 T cell receptor beta chains were all read from a single sample in a study of T cells in Graves' hyperthyroidism and ophthalmopathy. Researchers took RNA transcripts and amplified the TCR beta CDR3 regions from them. HTBI primers were employed in a first-round RT-PCR of the TCR CDR3. TCRdb re-called the multiplex PCR reads with MiXCR, one entry per CDR3 protein. The sample lists around 540,000 distinct CDR3 sequences, around 16% occurring once. Sequenced input: blood. These receptors all come from a woman in her thirties with Graves' ophthalmopathy.

This clonotype was counted at least ten times. The CDR3 spells CACLPPLVTEAFF. In nucleotides, the CDR3 is TGTGCCTGCCTTCCCCCCCTTGTCACTGAAGCTTTCTTT. The gene calls are TRBV30 and TRBJ1-1; the D is unclear. The CDR3 runs 13 residues. CDR1 and CDR2 (germline): GTSNPN, SVGIG (reference sequence). Trimming took 6 bases from V and 4 from J, leaving 15 bases between them. The full variable domain, completed using reference TRBV30 and TRBJ1-1, is SQTIHQWPATLVQPVGSPLSLECTVEGTSNPNLYWYRQAAGRGLQLLFYSVGIGQISSEVPQNLSASRPQDRQFILSSKKLLLSDSGFYLCACLPPLVTEAFFGQGTRLTVV.

In its sample, this clonotype was seen many times. The gene calls are TRBV28 and TRBJ1-5, with a possible D match to TRBD1 (5 bases). The CDR3 is made up of 14 amino acids. Per germline, CDR1 MDHEN and CDR2 SYDVKM. The V end was cut by 5 bases, the J end by 6 bases, with 14 bases between. The CDR3 nucleotides are TGTGCCAGCAGTCCCCCGCGGGGCGGTCAGCCCCAGCATTTT. As protein: CASSPPRGGQPQHF.

Here the CDR3 DNA reads TGTGCCAGCAGCAAACAAGACTGCGAGCAGTACTTC. It is translated as CASSKQDCEQYF. The rearrangement links TRBV5-4 to TRBJ2-7; D unclear. Germline V gene data show CDR1 as SGHNT and CDR2 as YYREEE (reference sequence). The CDR3 has 12 amino acids. V was trimmed by 4 bases and J by 6 bases, leaving 11 bases between them.

This clonotype was picked up a small number of times. The genes are TRBV15 and TRBJ2-7; TRBD1 matches 9 bases. V shed 3 bases, J shed 0 bases, and the junction held 6 bases outside the gene matches. This CDR3 is 16 amino acids long. CDR1 is LNHNV, CDR2 YYDKDF, per germline (reference sequence). The CDR3 is CATSREGQGSSYEQYF. CDR3 nucleotides: TGTGCCACCAGCAGGGAGGGACAGGGAAGCTCCTACGAGCAGTACTTC.

In this sample, this clonotype turned up a few times. This rearrangement joins TRBV7-2 to TRBJ2-3; D ambiguous. Trimming removed 2 bases at V and 0 bases at J, with 12 bases between. Germline V gives CDR1 SGHTA, CDR2 FQGNSA. CDR3 length equals 16 residues. CDR3 in DNA: TGTGCCAGCAGCTTAAAGGGTAGTTGGAGCACAGATACGCAGTATTTT. This sequence encodes CASSLKGSWSTDTQYF.